This T cell receptor (beta chain) was found in a study of T cell responses to AZD1222 COVID-19 vaccine. Remarks on this clone: Its matching antigen is unknown.

The V gene lost 4 bases and the J gene lost 1 base, with 17 bases spanning the gap. The CDR3 covers 16 residues. Germline CDR1 is SGHRS and CDR2 is YFSETQ. Sequenced by immunoSEQ multiplex PCR; TCRdb stores in-frame clones only, minus some. The sample has approximately 130,000 clones; roughly 93% are singletons. General study results and limits: The breadth and depth of Spike-specific TCRs increased once two AZD1222 doses had been given. The reported proportion of spike-specific TCRs targeting unmutated variant regions was nearly half. Repertoire collection took place solely once the T cell response had peaked.

The receptor was derived from an adult in good health. This chain uses TRBV5-1 with TRBJ1-1, with a tentative D call TRBD1 (5 bases). Material: peripheral blood, obtained on day 0 of AZD1222 vaccination. The CDR3 loop is CASSPRGELPNTEAFF. DNA for the CDR3: TGCGCCAGCAGCCCGCGGGGGGAGTTGCCGAACACTGAAGCTTTCTTT. Variable domain in full (rest from reference TRBV5-1 and TRBJ1-1): KAGVTQTPRYLIKTRGQQVTLSCSPISGHRSVSWYQQTPGQGLQFLFEYFSETQRNKGNFPGRFSGRQFSNSRSEMNVSTLELGDSALYLCASSPRGELPNTEAFFGQGTRLTVV.